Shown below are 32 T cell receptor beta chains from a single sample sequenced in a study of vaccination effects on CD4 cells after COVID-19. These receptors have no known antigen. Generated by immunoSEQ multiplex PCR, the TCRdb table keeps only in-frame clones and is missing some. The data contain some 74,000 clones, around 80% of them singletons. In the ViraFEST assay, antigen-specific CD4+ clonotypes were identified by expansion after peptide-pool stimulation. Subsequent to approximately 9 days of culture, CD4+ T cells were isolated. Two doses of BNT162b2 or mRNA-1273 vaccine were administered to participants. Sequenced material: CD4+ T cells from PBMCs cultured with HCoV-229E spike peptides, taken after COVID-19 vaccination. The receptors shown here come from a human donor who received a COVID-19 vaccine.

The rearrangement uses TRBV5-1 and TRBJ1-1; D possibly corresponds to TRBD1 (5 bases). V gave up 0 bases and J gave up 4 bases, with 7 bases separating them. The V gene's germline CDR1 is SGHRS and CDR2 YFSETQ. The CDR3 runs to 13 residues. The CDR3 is CASSLGQSTEAFF. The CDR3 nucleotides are TGCGCCAGCAGCTTGGGACAGAGCACTGAAGCTTTCTTT.

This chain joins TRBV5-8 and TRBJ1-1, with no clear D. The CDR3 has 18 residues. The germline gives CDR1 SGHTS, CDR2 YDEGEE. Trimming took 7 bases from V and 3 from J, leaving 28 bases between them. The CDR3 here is CASPVLGRHGNKHTEAFF. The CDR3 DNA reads TGTGCCAGCCCTGTTCTTGGCCGTCACGGAAACAAGCACACTGAAGCTTTCTTT.

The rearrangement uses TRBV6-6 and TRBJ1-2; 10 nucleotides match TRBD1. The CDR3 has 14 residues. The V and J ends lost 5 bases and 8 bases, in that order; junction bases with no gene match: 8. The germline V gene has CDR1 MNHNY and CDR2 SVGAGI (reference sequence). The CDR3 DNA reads TGTGCCAGCAGTCGAAGACAGGGGGCGGGGGGCTACACCTTC. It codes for CASSRRQGAGGYTF.

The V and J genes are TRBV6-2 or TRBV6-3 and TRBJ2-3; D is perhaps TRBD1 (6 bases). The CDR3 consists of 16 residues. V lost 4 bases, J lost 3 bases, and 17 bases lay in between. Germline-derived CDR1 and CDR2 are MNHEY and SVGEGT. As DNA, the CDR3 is TGTGCCAGCAGTTCGTCTACAGGGTTGGGGACAGATACGCAGTATTTT. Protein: CASSSSTGLGTDTQYF.

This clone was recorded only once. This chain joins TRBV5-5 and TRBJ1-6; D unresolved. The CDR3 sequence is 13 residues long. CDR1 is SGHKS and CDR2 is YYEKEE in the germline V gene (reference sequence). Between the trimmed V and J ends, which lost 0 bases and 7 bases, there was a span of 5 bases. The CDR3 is CASSLEENSPLHF. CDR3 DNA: TGTGCCAGCAGCTTGGAGGAGAATTCACCCCTCCACTTT. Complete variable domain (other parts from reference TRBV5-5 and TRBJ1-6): DAGVTQSPTHLIKTRGQQVTLRCSPISGHKSVSWYQQVLGQGPQFIFQYYEKEERGRGNFPDRFSARQFPNYSSELNVNALLLGDSALYLCASSLEENSPLHFGNGTRLTVT.

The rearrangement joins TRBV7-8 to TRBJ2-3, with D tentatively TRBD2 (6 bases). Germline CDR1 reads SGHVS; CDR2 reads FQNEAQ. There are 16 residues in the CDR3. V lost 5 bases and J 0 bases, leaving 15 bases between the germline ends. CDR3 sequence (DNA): TGTGCCAGCAGCCCGTCGGGGACTTCTAGCACAGATACGCAGTATTTT. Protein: CASSPSGTSSTDTQYF.

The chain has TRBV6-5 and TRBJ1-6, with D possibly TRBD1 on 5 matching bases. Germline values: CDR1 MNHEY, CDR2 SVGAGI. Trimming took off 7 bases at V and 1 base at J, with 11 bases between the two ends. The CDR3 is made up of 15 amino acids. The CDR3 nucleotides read TGTGCCAGCATAATAGGGGAATCCTATAATTCACCCCTCCACTTT. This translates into CASIIGESYNSPLHF.

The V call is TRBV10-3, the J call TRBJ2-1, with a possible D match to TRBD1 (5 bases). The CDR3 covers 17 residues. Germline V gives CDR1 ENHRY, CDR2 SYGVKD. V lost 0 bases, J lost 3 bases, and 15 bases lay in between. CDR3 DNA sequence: TGTGCCATCAGTGAGTCCGAAAGCAGGGCCCTCTACAATGAGCAGTTCTTC. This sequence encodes CAISESESRALYNEQFF.

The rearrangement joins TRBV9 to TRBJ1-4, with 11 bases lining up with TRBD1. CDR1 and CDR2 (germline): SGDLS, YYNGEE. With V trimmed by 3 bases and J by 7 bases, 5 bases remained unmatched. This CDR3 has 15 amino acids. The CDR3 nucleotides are TGTGCCAGCAGCGCGGGACAGGGGGGCTTTGAAAAACTGTTTTTT. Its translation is CASSAGQGGFEKLFF. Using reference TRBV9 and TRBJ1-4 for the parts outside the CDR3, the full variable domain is DSGVTQTPKHLITATGQRVTLRCSPRSGDLSVYWYQQSLDQGLQFLIQYYNGEERAKGNILERFSAQQFPDLHSELNLSSLELGDSALYFCASSAGQGGFEKLFFGSGTQLSVL.

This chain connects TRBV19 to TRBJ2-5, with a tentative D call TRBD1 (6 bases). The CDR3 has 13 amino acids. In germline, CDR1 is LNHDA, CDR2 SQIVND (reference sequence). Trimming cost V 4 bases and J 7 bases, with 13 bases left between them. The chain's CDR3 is CASSTTGSRTQYF. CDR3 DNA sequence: TGTGCCAGTAGTACCACAGGGAGTAGGACCCAGTACTTC.

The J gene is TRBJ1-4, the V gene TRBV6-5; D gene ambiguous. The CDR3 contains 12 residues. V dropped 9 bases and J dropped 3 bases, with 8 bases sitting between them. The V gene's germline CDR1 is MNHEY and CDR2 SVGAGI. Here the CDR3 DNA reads TGTGCCAGACACTCTCCTAATGAAAAACTGTTTTTT. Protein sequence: CARHSPNEKLFF.

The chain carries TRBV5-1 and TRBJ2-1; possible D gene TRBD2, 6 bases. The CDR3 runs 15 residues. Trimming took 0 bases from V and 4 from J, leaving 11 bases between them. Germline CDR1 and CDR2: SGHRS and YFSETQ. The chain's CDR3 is CASSLAGEMYNEQFF. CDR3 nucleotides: TGCGCCAGCAGCTTGGCGGGGGAAATGTACAATGAGCAGTTCTTC.

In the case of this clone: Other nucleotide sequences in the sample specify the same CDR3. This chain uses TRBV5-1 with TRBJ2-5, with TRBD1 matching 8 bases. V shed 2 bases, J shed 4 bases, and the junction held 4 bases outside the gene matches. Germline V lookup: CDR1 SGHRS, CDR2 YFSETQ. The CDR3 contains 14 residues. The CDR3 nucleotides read TGCGCCAGCAGCTTTGGGACAGGAGGAGAGACCCAGTACTTC. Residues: CASSFGTGGETQYF.

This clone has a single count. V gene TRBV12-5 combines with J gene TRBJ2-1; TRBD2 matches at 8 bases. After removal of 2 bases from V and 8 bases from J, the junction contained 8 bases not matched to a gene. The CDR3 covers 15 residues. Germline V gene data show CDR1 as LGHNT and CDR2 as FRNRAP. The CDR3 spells CASGLLGTSDYEQFF. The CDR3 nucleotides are TGTGCTAGTGGTTTGCTCGGGACTAGTGACTATGAGCAGTTCTTC.

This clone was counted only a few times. CDR3 amino acids: CASKRGGQETQYF. DNA of the CDR3: TGTGCCAGCAAGCGGGGGGGTCAAGAGACCCAGTACTTC. This rearrangement joins TRBV6-5 to TRBJ2-5, with TRBD2 identical over 10 bases. The V gene's germline CDR1 is MNHEY and CDR2 SVGAGI. The CDR3 has 13 residues. The J segment lost 2 bases and the V segment lost 7 bases, leaving 1 base of the junction unmatched.

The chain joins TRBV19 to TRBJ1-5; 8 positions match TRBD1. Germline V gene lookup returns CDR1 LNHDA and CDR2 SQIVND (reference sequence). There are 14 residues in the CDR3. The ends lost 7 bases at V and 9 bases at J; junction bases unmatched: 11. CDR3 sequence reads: CASTAIQGVRPQHF. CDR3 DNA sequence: TGTGCCAGTACCGCCATACAGGGGGTTCGGCCCCAGCATTTT.

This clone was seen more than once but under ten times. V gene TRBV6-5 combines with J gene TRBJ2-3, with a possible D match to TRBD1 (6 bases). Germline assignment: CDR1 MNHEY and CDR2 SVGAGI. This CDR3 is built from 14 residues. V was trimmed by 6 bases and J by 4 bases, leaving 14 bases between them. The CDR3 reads CASRQQGAADTQYF. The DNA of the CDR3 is TGTGCCAGCAGACAACAGGGAGCCGCAGATACGCAGTATTTT.

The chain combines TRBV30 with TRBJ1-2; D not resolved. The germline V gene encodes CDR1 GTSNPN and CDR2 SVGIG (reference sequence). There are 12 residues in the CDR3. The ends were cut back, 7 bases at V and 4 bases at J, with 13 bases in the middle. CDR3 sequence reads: CALGPLGYGYTF. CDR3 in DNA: TGTGCCTTAGGACCGCTGGGCTATGGCTACACCTTC.

CDR3 loop: CASSLGPSHGGYTF. The CDR3 DNA is TGTGCCAGCAGCTTAGGTCCAAGCCATGGGGGCTACACCTTC. This chain joins TRBV7-9 and TRBJ1-2; D is uncertain. Trimming pared 1 base from V and 8 bases from J, leaving 14 bases between. CDR1 and CDR2 from the germline V gene are SEHNR and FQNEAQ (reference sequence). The CDR3 has 14 amino acids.

This chain's CDR3 is CASSYYNEQFF. In DNA, the CDR3 is TGTGCCAGCAGTTATTACAATGAGCAGTTCTTC. The chain carries TRBV27 and TRBJ2-1; unclear D gene. Germline V gives CDR1 MNHEY, CDR2 SMNVEV (reference sequence). V was cut by 4 bases and J by 4 bases, with 2 bases left in between. The CDR3 is made up of 11 amino acids.

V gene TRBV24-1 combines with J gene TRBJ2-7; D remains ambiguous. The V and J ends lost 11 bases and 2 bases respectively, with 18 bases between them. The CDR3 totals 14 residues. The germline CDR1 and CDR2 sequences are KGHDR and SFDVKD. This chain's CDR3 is CANLWVGIAYEQYV. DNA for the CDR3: TGTGCCAACCTTTGGGTGGGAATTGCCTACGAGCAGTACGTC.

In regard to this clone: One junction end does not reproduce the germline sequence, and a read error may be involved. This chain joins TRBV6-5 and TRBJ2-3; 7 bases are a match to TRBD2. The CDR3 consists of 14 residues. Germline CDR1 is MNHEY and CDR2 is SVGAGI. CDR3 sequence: CASTYGGSTDTQYF. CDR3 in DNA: TGTGCCAGCACTTACGGGGGGAGCACAGATACGCAGTATTTT.

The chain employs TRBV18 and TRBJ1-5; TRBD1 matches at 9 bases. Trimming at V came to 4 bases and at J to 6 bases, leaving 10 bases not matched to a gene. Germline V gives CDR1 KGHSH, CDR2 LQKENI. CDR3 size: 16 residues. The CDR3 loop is CASSRAGTGQGQPQHF. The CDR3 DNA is TGTGCCAGCTCACGAGCCGGGACAGGGCAGGGTCAGCCCCAGCATTTT. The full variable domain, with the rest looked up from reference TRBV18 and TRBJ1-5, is NAGVMQNPRHLVRRRGQEARLRCSPMKGHSHVYWYRQLPEEGLKFMVYLQKENIIDESGMPKERFSAEFPKEGPSILRIQQVVRGDSAAYFCASSRAGTGQGQPQHFGDGTRLSIL.

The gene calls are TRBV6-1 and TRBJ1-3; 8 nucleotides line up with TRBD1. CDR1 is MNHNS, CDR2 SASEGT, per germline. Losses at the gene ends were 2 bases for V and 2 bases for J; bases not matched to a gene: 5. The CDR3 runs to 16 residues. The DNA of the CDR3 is TGTGCCAGCAGTGAATTTCAGGGGGCGCCTGGAAACACCATATATTTT. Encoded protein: CASSEFQGAPGNTIYF.

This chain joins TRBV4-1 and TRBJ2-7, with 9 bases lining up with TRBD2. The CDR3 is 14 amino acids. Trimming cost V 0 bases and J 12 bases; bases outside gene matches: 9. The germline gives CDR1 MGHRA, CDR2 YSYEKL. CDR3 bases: TGCGCCAGCAGCCAAGACCGGGCTAGCGGGATACGGTACGTC. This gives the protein CASSQDRASGIRYV.

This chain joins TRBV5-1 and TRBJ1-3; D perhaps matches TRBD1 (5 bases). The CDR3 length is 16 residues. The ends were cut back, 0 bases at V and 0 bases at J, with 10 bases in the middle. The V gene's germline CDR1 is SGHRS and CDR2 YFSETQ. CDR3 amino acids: CASSLAGASSGNTIYF. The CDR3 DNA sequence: TGCGCCAGCAGCTTGGCTGGGGCGAGCTCTGGAAACACCATATATTTT.

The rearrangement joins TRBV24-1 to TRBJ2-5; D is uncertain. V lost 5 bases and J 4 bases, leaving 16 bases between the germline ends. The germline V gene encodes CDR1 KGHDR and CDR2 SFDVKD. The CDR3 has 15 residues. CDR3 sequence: CATSGGPGLRETQYF. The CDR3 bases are TGTGCCACCAGTGGGGGTCCCGGCCTTAGAGAGACCCAGTACTTC.

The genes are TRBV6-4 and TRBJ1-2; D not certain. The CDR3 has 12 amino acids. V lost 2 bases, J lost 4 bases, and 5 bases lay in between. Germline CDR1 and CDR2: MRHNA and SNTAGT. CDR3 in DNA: TGTGCCAGCAGTGACGGCTTCTATGGCTACACCTTC. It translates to CASSDGFYGYTF.

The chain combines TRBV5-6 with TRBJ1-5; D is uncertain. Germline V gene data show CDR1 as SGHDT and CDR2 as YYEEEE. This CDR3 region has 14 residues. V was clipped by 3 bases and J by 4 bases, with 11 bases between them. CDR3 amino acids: CASSYNLGNQPQHF. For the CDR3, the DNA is TGTGCCAGCAGCTATAATCTCGGTAATCAGCCCCAGCATTTT.

CDR3 residues: CASRDKSGVLETQYF. As DNA, the CDR3 is TGTGCCAGCAGGGATAAATCGGGGGTCTTAGAGACCCAGTACTTC. The chain has TRBV5-4 and TRBJ2-5, with a tentative D call TRBD2 (6 bases). Germline V CDR1 and CDR2: SGHNT, YYREEE (reference sequence). The ends were cut back, 5 bases at V and 4 bases at J, with 18 bases in the middle. The CDR3 is 15 residues long.

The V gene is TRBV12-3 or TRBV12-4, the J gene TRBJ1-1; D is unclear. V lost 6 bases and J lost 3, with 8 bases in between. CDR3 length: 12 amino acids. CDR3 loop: CASREGYTEAFF. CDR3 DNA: TGTGCCAGCAGAGAAGGATACACTGAAGCTTTCTTT.

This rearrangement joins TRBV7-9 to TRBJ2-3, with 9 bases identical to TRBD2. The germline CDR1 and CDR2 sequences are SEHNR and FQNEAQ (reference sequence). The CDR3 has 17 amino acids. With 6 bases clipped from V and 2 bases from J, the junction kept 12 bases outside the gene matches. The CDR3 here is CASRRGGGVATTDTQYF. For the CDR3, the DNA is TGTGCCAGCAGGCGGGGGGGAGGGGTAGCCACCACAGATACGCAGTATTTT.